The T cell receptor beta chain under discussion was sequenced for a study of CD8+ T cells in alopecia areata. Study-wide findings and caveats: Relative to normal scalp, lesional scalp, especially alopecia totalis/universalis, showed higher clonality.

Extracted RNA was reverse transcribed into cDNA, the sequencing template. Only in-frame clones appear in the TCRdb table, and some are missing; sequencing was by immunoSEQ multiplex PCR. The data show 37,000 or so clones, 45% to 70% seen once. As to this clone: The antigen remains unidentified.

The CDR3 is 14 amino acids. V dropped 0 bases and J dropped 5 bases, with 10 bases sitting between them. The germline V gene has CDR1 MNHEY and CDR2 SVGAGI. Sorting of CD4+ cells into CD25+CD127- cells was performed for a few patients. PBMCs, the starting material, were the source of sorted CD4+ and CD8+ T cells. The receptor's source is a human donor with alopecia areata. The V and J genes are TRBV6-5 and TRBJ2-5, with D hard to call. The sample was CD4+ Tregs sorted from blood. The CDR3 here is CASSYSSPRETQYF. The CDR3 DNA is TGTGCCAGCAGTTACTCGTCGCCCAGGGAGACCCAGTACTTC.